This is a list of T cell receptor beta chains from one sample in a study of cytomegalovirus exposure and HLA in healthy donors. Generated by immunoSEQ multiplex PCR, the TCRdb table keeps only in-frame clones and is missing some. Seen here are under 300,000 clones, roughly 81% observed once, and the top ten hold 1.5% to 2.5%. The specimen was PBMCs. These receptors all come from a woman in her forties in good health and CMV-seropositive. The CDR3 runs from the conserved cysteine through the conserved F or W. Fields, in order: D gene, V gene, J gene, CDR3 protein. The D gene is left open where the match is weak.

d_gene: -; v_gene: TRBV7-9; j_gene: TRBJ2-1; CDR3aa: CASSPYGDYNEQFF
d_gene: -; v_gene: TRBV18; j_gene: TRBJ2-1; CDR3aa: CASSPELNDEQFF
d_gene: TRBD1; v_gene: TRBV6-6; j_gene: TRBJ1-1; CDR3aa: CASSYSDRALAFF
d_gene: -; v_gene: TRBV28; j_gene: TRBJ1-2; CDR3aa: CASSLGAAEEYGYTF
d_gene: TRBD1; v_gene: TRBV9; j_gene: TRBJ2-7; CDR3aa: CASSTWTGARNEQYF
d_gene: TRBD1; v_gene: TRBV4-3; j_gene: TRBJ1-5; CDR3aa: CASSQTQGNQPQHF
d_gene: TRBD2; v_gene: TRBV7-9; j_gene: TRBJ2-1; CDR3aa: CASSLRLAGGIHEQFF
d_gene: -; v_gene: TRBV7-2; j_gene: TRBJ2-1; CDR3aa: CASSLVGGAPTTYNEQFF
d_gene: TRBD1; v_gene: TRBV10-1; j_gene: TRBJ2-7; CDR3aa: CASSVTGANEQYF
d_gene: -; v_gene: TRBV30; j_gene: TRBJ2-7; CDR3aa: CAWSVPGSQPYEQYF
d_gene: TRBD1; v_gene: TRBV7-6; j_gene: TRBJ2-7; CDR3aa: CASSSFDRDRNYEQYF
d_gene: -; v_gene: TRBV7-9; j_gene: TRBJ2-5; CDR3aa: CASSSQGQETQYF
d_gene: TRBD2; v_gene: TRBV9; j_gene: TRBJ2-1; CDR3aa: CASSVALADYNEQFF
d_gene: TRBD1; v_gene: TRBV4-2; j_gene: TRBJ1-5; CDR3aa: CASSQESVQGESNQPQHF
d_gene: TRBD1; v_gene: TRBV10-3; j_gene: TRBJ2-2; CDR3aa: CAISVPTGTGTSTGELFF
d_gene: -; v_gene: TRBV6-1; j_gene: TRBJ1-1; CDR3aa: CASSENHAGRSDTFF
d_gene: -; v_gene: TRBV29-1; j_gene: TRBJ1-2; CDR3aa: CSVERDMNYGYTF
d_gene: -; v_gene: TRBV11-3; j_gene: TRBJ2-2; CDR3aa: CASSLASADTGELFF
d_gene: -; v_gene: TRBV28; j_gene: TRBJ2-3; CDR3aa: CASSGDRGTDTQYF
d_gene: TRBD2; v_gene: TRBV6-5; j_gene: TRBJ2-2; CDR3aa: CAVSSVERESGELFF
d_gene: -; v_gene: TRBV28; j_gene: TRBJ1-2; CDR3aa: CASSRTSQFGYTF
d_gene: TRBD2; v_gene: TRBV28; j_gene: TRBJ2-7; CDR3aa: CASSFEYSLTSGNYEQYF
d_gene: TRBD1; v_gene: TRBV19; j_gene: TRBJ1-4; CDR3aa: CASSTGQGATNEKLFF
d_gene: -; v_gene: TRBV19; j_gene: TRBJ1-6; CDR3aa: CAAAQEQGSPLHF
d_gene: -; v_gene: TRBV11-2; j_gene: TRBJ1-5; CDR3aa: CASSSSGFGNQPQHF
d_gene: -; v_gene: TRBV7-9; j_gene: TRBJ1-2; CDR3aa: CSSSLDFYGYTF
d_gene: TRBD2; v_gene: TRBV29-1; j_gene: TRBJ2-1; CDR3aa: CSVGFSGSSYNEQFF
d_gene: -; v_gene: TRBV5-1; j_gene: TRBJ2-2; CDR3aa: CASSLGGIGNTGELFF
d_gene: TRBD2; v_gene: TRBV5-1; j_gene: TRBJ2-5; CDR3aa: CASSLGAGQETQYF
d_gene: -; v_gene: TRBV1; j_gene: TRBJ1-2; CDR3aa: CTSSQDPTGRVYGYTF
d_gene: TRBD2; v_gene: TRBV15; j_gene: TRBJ2-5; CDR3aa: CATSRDRGVETQYF
d_gene: -; v_gene: TRBV9; j_gene: TRBJ1-2; CDR3aa: CASSVDGGSGYTF
d_gene: TRBD2; v_gene: TRBV6-1; j_gene: TRBJ2-1; CDR3aa: CASSLGLAGYNEQFF
d_gene: TRBD2; v_gene: TRBV18; j_gene: TRBJ2-7; CDR3aa: CASSPLAGNVYEQYF
d_gene: -; v_gene: TRBV6-4; j_gene: TRBJ1-1; CDR3aa: CASSDSRQVGRAFF
d_gene: -; v_gene: TRBV5-1; j_gene: TRBJ2-5; CDR3aa: CASSLQGSQETQYF
d_gene: TRBD2; v_gene: TRBV27; j_gene: TRBJ2-7; CDR3aa: CASSPLAGVNIYEQYF